Following are 17 T cell receptor beta chains from one sample sequenced in a study of identical twins' blood T cells. Each CDR3 protein is one row after TCRdb ran MiXCR on the 5' RACE reads. The profile shows hundreds of thousands of distinct CDR3 sequences, approximately 30% of them singletons. The sequenced sample was PBMCs. The receptors here all came from a woman aged 18 to 50 in good health.

This clonotype was seen just once. The rearrangement uses TRBV27 and TRBJ1-5; D is unresolved. Looked up from germline, CDR1 is MNHEY and CDR2 is SMNVEV (reference sequence). The CDR3 covers 19 residues. V shed 5 bases and J shed 2 bases, with 25 bases lying between them. CDR3: CASSQWVDSEEEGNQPQHF. For the CDR3, the DNA is TGTGCCAGCAGTCAGTGGGTGGACTCCGAAGAAGAAGGCAATCAGCCCCAGCATTTT.

In this sample, this clonotype turned up a few times. Here the CDR3 reads CASSGTGLSTGELFF. For the CDR3, the DNA is TGTGCCAGCAGTGGGACAGGTCTGAGCACCGGGGAGCTGTTTTTT. V usage is TRBV2 and J usage is TRBJ2-2; 7 bases fit TRBD1. Losses at the gene ends were 4 bases for V and 4 bases for J; bases not matched to a gene: 6. This CDR3 comprises 15 residues. CDR1 and CDR2 from the germline V gene are SNHLY and FYNNEI.

The chain uses TRBV6-1 and TRBJ1-1; 7 bases align to TRBD1. This CDR3 has 15 residues. Per the germline V gene, CDR1 is MNHNS and CDR2 is SASEGT. V lost 4 bases and J lost 3; bases outside the gene matches: 8. The CDR3 reads CASSGRQGVDTEAFF. CDR3 bases: TGTGCCAGCAGTGGCCGACAGGGCGTGGACACTGAAGCTTTCTTT.

The rearrangement uses TRBV5-1 and TRBJ1-1; no clear D. V shed 2 bases and J shed 3 bases, with 14 bases lying between them. CDR1 SGHRS and CDR2 YFSETQ come from the germline V gene. The CDR3 is 15 residues long. CDR3 residues: CASSLKRPTDTEAFF. As DNA, the CDR3 is TGCGCCAGCAGCTTAAAAAGACCTACAGACACTGAAGCTTTCTTT.

This rearrangement joins TRBV9 to TRBJ1-1; D call uncertain. The CDR3 runs to 15 residues. CDR1 is SGDLS and CDR2 is YYNGEE in the germline V gene. Trimming left V 2 bases short and J 0 bases short, with 11 bases between. The CDR3 reads CASSVDYALNTEAFF. The CDR3 nucleotides are TGTGCCAGCAGCGTTGATTACGCCCTGAACACTGAAGCTTTCTTT.

The chain employs TRBV11-2 and TRBJ1-1; D gene unclear. Per the germline V gene, CDR1 is SGHAT and CDR2 is FQNNGV. The CDR3 length is 15 residues. V dropped 1 base and J dropped 0 bases, with 9 bases sitting between them. The CDR3 region has the DNA TGTGCCAGCAGCTTAGGGGCCCGGGTGAACACTGAAGCTTTCTTT. As protein: CASSLGARVNTEAFF.

The J gene is TRBJ2-2, the V gene TRBV5-1; the D is unclear. This CDR3 spans 14 amino acids. The V and J ends lost 4 bases and 6 bases respectively, with 13 bases between them. CDR1 is SGHRS, CDR2 YFSETQ, per germline. The CDR3 region is CASSPILVPGELFF. CDR3 nucleotide sequence: TGCGCCAGCAGCCCTATTTTAGTTCCCGGGGAGCTGTTTTTT.

The chain joins TRBV7-2 to TRBJ1-3; D is unclear. Looked up from germline, CDR1 is SGHTA and CDR2 is FQGNSA. V was clipped by 6 bases and J by 0 bases, with 12 bases between them. The CDR3 is 15 amino acids. The CDR3 here is CASSLTDASGNTIYF. The CDR3 DNA is TGTGCCAGCAGTTTAACAGACGCCTCTGGAAACACCATATATTTT.

The rearrangement links TRBV5-1 to TRBJ2-3, with unresolved D. Trimming left V 0 bases short and J 9 bases short, with 26 bases between. Germline CDR1 is SGHRS and CDR2 is YFSETQ. The CDR3 is 18 amino acids. CDR3 DNA sequence: TGCGCCAGCAGCTTGGAACCCGGACGTTTTTCCTCGGCGGCAACGCAGTATTTT. Protein product: CASSLEPGRFSSAATQYF. Full variable domain (outside the CDR3, taken from reference TRBV5-1 and TRBJ2-3): KAGVTQTPRYLIKTRGQQVTLSCSPISGHRSVSWYQQTPGQGLQFLFEYFSETQRNKGNFPGRFSGRQFSNSRSEMNVSTLELGDSALYLCASSLEPGRFSSAATQYFGPGTRLTVL.

V is TRBV4-3 and J is TRBJ1-1, with D uncertain. Trimming stripped 2 bases from V and 1 base from J, with 8 bases between. The germline gives CDR1 LGHNA, CDR2 YSLEER. This CDR3 comprises 14 residues. CDR3 sequence reads: CASSQTVPNTEAFF. CDR3 coding DNA: TGCGCCAGCAGCCAAACAGTACCGAACACTGAAGCTTTCTTT.

Worth noting for this clonotype: At one end, the junction sequence differs from germline, possibly due to a read error. The chain recombines TRBV20-1 with TRBJ2-3; the match to TRBD2 covers 11 bases. The germline V gene has CDR1 DFQATT and CDR2 SNEGSKA (reference sequence). This CDR3 comprises 14 residues. The CDR3 nucleotides read TGCAGTGCCTCTACTAGCGGGAGATCAGATACGCGGTATTTT. Protein sequence: CSASTSGRSDTRYF.

In its sample, this clonotype was seen a few times. CDR3 DNA: TGCAGCGTTGAAGCTCGGGGGCAGGTCACTGAAGCTTTCTTT. Translating gives CSVEARGQVTEAFF. The chain uses TRBV29-1 and TRBJ1-1; TRBD1 is a possible D gene (6 bases). The CDR3 runs to 14 residues. The germline CDR1 and CDR2 sequences are SQVTM and ANQGSEA. Trimming cost V 1 base and J 4 bases, with 13 bases left between them.

This clonotype has just a few counts. The V and J genes are TRBV6-5 and TRBJ2-6; D unresolved. Germline V gives CDR1 MNHEY, CDR2 SVGAGI. This CDR3 spans 15 amino acids. V was shortened by 2 bases and J by 2 bases, with 7 bases between the two germline ends. In DNA, the CDR3 is TGTGCCAGCAGTTACGGCCCACCTGGGGCCAACGTCCTGACTTTC. Translated, it gives CASSYGPPGANVLTF.

This clonotype was picked up many times. The V call is TRBV6-5, the J call TRBJ2-3; TRBD2 is a possible D gene (5 bases). This CDR3 comprises 13 residues. V shed 3 bases and J shed 6 bases, with 10 bases lying between them. CDR1 is MNHEY, CDR2 SVGAGI, per germline. CDR3 residues: CASSYRSGDTQYF. The DNA for the CDR3 is TGTGCCAGCAGTTATCGCTCGGGGGATACGCAGTATTTT.

This clonotype was counted many times. The V gene is TRBV4-2, the J gene TRBJ1-3; D remains ambiguous. The CDR3 spans 14 residues. Germline V CDR1 and CDR2: LGHNA, YNFKEQ. V was pared by 4 bases and J by 0 bases, with 7 bases between. The CDR3 sequence is CASSRLSSGNTIYF. The CDR3 DNA reads as TGTGCCAGCAGCCGGTTGTCCTCTGGAAACACCATATATTTT.

The rearrangement links TRBV19 to TRBJ2-1; D is uncertain. CDR3 length equals 14 residues. V lost 5 bases and J lost 6, with 14 bases in between. Germline values: CDR1 LNHDA, CDR2 SQIVND (reference sequence). CDR3 sequence reads: CASSGSLSANEQFF. The CDR3 nucleotides read TGTGCCAGTAGTGGGTCTCTCTCGGCCAATGAGCAGTTCTTC.

Points on this clonotype: A read error may explain this, as a much larger clone is one base away. The chain recombines TRBV20-1 with TRBJ2-5; no clear D gene. Germline V gives CDR1 DFQATT, CDR2 SNEGSKA (reference sequence). The CDR3 length is 13 residues. In DNA form, the CDR3 reads TGCAGTGTAAAACGACAACACCAAGAGGCCCAGTACTTC. The encoded protein is CSVKRQHQEAQYF.